This passage covers 4 T cell receptor beta chains from one sample sequenced in a study of blood T cells in healthy people across ages. The use of a sample-barcoded 5' primer and a J-beta primer mix characterized a second PCR of about 7 to 12 cycles. TCRdb itself ran the 5' RACE reads through MiXCR, one entry per CDR3 protein. The repertoire includes some 1.4 million distinct CDR3 sequences, 42% of them detected once, and under 8% sits in the top ten. Sequencing input: blood. These receptors were collected from a woman aged 18-35 years in good health.

The rearrangement joins TRBV29-1 to TRBJ2-1, with 9 bases that match TRBD1. The CDR3 runs to 12 residues. V dropped 4 bases and J dropped 13; count of bases not matched to a gene: 8. Germline V gives CDR1 SQVTM, CDR2 ANQGSEA. CDR3 sequence reads: CSVAGDRAFQFF. Written as DNA, the CDR3 is TGCAGCGTTGCAGGGGACAGGGCTTTTCAGTTCTTC.

The rearrangement joins TRBV7-8 to TRBJ2-5; TRBD2 agrees at 7 bases. Trimming at V came to 5 bases and at J to 4 bases, leaving 16 bases not matched to a gene. The CDR3 extends over 17 amino acids. Germline V CDR1 and CDR2: SGHVS, FQNEAQ. CDR3 sequence: CASSPPLGLADLETQYF. The CDR3, as DNA: TGTGCCAGCAGCCCCCCGTTAGGGCTAGCGGACTTAGAGACCCAGTACTTC.

The rearrangement joins TRBV28 to TRBJ1-1, with TRBD1 matching 9 bases. CDR1 is MDHEN, CDR2 SYDVKM, per germline. The CDR3 contains 15 residues. V dropped 6 bases and J dropped 11; count of bases not matched to a gene: 16. The CDR3 nucleotides read TGTGCCAGCAGCTATTCGGACAGGGGAGAATGGGAGGCTTTCTTT. Translation: CASSYSDRGEWEAFF.

Here the CDR3 reads CSVERGLYRGTQFF. CDR3 coding DNA: TGCAGCGTTGAAAGGGGGCTGTACCGAGGGACCCAGTTCTTC. V usage is TRBV29-1 and J usage is TRBJ2-1, with 7 bases that match TRBD1. The CDR3 runs 14 residues. The trim removed 2 bases at V and 13 bases at J, leaving 14 bases unmatched. Germline-derived CDR1 and CDR2 are SQVTM and ANQGSEA.